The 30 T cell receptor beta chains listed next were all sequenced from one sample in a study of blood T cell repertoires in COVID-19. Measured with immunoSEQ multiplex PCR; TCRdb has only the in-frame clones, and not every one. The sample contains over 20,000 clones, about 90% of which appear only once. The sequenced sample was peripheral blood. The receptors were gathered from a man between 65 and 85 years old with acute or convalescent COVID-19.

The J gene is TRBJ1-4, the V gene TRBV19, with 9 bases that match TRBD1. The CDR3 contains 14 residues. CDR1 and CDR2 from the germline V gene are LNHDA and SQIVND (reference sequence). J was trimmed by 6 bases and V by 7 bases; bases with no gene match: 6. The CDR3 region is CASTPTGGDEKLFF. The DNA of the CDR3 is TGTGCCAGTACCCCGACAGGGGGAGATGAAAAACTGTTTTTT. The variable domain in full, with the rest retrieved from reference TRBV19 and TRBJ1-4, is DGGITQSPKYLFRKEGQNVTLSCEQNLNHDAMYWYRQDPGQGLRLIYYSQIVNDFQKGDIAEGYSVSREKKESFPLTVTSAQKNPTAFYLCASTPTGGDEKLFFGSGTQLSVL.

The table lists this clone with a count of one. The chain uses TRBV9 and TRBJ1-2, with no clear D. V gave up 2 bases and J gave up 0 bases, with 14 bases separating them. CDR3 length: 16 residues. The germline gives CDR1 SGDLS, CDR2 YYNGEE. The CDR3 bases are TGTGCCAGCAGCGTCGCCTCAACCACAGCTAACTATGGCTACACCTTC. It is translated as CASSVASTTANYGYTF.

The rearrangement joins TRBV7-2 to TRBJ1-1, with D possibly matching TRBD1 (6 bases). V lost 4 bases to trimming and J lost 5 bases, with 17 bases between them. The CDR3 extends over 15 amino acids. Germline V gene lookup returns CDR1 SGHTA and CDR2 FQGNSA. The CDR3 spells CASSSPGTSRTEAFF. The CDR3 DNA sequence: TGTGCCAGCAGCTCCCCCGGGACATCCAGAACTGAAGCTTTCTTT.

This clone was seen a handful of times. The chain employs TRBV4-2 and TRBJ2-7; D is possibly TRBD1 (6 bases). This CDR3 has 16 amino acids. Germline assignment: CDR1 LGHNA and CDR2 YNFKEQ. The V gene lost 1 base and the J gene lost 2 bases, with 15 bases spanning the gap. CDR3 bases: TGTGCCAGCAGCCAAGCAGCATATGGGGGCACCTACGAGCAGTACTTC. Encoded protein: CASSQAAYGGTYEQYF.

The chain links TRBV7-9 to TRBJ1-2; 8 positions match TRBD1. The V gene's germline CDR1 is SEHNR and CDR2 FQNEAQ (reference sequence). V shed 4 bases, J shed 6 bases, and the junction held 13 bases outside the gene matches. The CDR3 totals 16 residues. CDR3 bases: TGTGCCAGCAGCTCCCTATTGTACAGGGGGTCCCATGGCTACACCTTC. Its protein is CASSSLLYRGSHGYTF.

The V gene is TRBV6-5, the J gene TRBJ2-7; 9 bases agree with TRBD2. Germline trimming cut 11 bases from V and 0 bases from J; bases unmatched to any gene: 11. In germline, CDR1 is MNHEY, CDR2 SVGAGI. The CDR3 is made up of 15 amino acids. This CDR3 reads CASRKEREASYEQYF. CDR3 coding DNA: TGTGCCTCACGAAAGGAGCGGGAGGCCTCCTACGAGCAGTACTTC.

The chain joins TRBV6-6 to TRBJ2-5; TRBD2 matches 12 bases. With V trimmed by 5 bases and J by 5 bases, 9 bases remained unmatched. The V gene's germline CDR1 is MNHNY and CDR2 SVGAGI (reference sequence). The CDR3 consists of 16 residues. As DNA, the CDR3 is TGTGCCAGCAGTACCTCGACTAGCGGGAGTACTGAGACCCAGTACTTC. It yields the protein CASSTSTSGSTETQYF.

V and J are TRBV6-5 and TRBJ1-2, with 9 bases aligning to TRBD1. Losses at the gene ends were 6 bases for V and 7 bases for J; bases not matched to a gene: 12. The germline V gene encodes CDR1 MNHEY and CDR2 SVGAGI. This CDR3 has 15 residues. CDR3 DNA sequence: TGTGCCAGCAGACCGCCGACAGGGGGGAGGAGTGGCTACACCTTC. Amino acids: CASRPPTGGRSGYTF.

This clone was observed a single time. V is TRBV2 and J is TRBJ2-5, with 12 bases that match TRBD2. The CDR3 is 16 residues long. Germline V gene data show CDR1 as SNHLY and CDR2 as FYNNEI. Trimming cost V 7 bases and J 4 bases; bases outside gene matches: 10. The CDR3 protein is CASNNRSGLAGETQYF. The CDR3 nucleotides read TGTGCCAGCAATAACCGATCGGGACTAGCGGGAGAGACCCAGTACTTC.

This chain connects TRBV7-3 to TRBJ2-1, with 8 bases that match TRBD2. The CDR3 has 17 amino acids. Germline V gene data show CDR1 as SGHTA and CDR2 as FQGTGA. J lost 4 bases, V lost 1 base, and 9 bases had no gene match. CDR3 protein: CASSLNGGGRSYNEQFF. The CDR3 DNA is TGTGCCAGCAGCTTAAATGGGGGCGGGAGGTCTTACAATGAGCAGTTCTTC.

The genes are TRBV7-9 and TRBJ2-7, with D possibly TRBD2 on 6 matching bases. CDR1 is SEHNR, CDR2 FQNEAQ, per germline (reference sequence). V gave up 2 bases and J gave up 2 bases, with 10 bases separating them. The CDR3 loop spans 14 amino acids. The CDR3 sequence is CASSLMAGPYEQYF. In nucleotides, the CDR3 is TGTGCCAGCAGCTTAATGGCGGGGCCCTACGAGCAGTACTTC. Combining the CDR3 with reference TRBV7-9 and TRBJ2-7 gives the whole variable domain DTGVSQNPRHKITKRGQNVTFRCDPISEHNRLYWYRQTLGQGPEFLTYFQNEAQLEKSRLLSDRFSAERPKGSFSTLEIQRTEQGDSAMYLCASSLMAGPYEQYFGPGTRLTVT.

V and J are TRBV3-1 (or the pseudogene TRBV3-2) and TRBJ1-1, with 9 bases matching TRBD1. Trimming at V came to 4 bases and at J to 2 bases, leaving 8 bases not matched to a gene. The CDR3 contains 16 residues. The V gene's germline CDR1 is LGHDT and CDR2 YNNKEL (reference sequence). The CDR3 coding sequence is TGTGCCAGCAGCCTTGGTCCGGGACAGGGAAACACTGAAGCTTTCTTT. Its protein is CASSLGPGQGNTEAFF.

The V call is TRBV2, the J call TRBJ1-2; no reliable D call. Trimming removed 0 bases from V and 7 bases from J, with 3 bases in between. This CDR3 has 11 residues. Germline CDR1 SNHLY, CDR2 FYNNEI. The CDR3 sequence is CASSEASGYTF. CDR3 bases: TGTGCCAGCAGTGAAGCGAGTGGCTACACCTTC.

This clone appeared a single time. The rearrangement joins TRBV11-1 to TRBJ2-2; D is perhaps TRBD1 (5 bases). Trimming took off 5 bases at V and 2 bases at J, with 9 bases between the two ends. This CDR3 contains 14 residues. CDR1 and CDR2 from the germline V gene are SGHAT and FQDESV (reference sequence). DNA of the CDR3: TGTGCCAGCAGCCTTGACAGCAACACCGGGGAGCTGTTTTTT. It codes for CASSLDSNTGELFF.

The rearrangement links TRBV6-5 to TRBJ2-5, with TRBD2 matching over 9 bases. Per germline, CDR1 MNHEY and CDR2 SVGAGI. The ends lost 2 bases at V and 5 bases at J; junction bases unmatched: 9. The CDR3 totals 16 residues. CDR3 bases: TGTGCCAGCAGTTACCAAATTAGCGGGAGTATCGAGACCCAGTACTTC. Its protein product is CASSYQISGSIETQYF.

For the CDR3, the DNA is TGTGCCAGCAGCTTAAACCGGGGGGTAAACACTGAAGCTTTCTTT. This translates into CASSLNRGVNTEAFF. This rearrangement joins TRBV7-3 to TRBJ1-1; TRBD1 might be the D (5 bases). Looked up from germline, CDR1 is SGHTA and CDR2 is FQGTGA. This CDR3 is 15 amino acids long. The ends were cut back, 1 base at V and 2 bases at J, with 11 bases in the middle.

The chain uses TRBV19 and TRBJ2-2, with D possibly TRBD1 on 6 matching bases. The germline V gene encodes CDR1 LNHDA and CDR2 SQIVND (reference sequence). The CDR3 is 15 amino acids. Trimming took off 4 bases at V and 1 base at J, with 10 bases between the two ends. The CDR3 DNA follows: TGTGCCAGTAGTACGCCGACAGGGAACACCGGGGAGCTGTTTTTT. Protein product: CASSTPTGNTGELFF. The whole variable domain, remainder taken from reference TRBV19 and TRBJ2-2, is DGGITQSPKYLFRKEGQNVTLSCEQNLNHDAMYWYRQDPGQGLRLIYYSQIVNDFQKGDIAEGYSVSREKKESFPLTVTSAQKNPTAFYLCASSTPTGNTGELFFGEGSRLTVL.

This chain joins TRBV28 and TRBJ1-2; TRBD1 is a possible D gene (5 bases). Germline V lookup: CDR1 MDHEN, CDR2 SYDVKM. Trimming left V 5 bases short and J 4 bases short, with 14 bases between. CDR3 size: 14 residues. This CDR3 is CASSPPAGPYGYTF. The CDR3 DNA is TGTGCCAGCAGTCCCCCGGCGGGGCCCTATGGCTACACCTTC.

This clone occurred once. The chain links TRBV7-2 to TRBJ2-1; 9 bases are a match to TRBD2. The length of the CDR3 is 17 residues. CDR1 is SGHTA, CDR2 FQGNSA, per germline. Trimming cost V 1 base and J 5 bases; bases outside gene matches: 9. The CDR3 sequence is CASSLVAGEWGNNEQFF. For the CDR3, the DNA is TGTGCCAGCAGCTTAGTAGCGGGGGAGTGGGGAAACAATGAGCAGTTCTTC.

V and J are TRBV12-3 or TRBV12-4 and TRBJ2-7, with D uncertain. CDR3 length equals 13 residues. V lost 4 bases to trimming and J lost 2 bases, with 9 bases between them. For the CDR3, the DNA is TGTGCCAGCAGTTATAGTCGGGCCTACGAGCAGTACTTC. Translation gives CASSYSRAYEQYF.

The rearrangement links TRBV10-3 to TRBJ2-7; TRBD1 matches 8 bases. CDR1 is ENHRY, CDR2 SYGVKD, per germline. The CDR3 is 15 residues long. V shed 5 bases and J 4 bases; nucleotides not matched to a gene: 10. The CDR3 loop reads CAISPSGQEEYEQYF. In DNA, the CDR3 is TGTGCCATCAGTCCTTCGGGACAGGAGGAGTACGAGCAGTACTTC.

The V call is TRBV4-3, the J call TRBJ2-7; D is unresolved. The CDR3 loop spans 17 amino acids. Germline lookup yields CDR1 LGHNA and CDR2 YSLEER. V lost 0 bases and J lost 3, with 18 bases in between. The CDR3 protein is CASSQEISGLSHYEQYF. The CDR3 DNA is TGCGCCAGCAGCCAAGAGATTTCTGGGCTAAGCCACTACGAGCAGTACTTC.

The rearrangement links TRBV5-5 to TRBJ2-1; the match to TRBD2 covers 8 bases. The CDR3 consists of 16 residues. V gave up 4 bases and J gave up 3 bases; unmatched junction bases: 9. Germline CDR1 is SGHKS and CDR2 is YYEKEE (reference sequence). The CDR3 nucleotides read TGTGCCAGCAGCGCTATTAGCGGGACCAACTACAATGAGCAGTTCTTC. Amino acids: CASSAISGTNYNEQFF.

CDR3 in amino acids: CASSLNPSLDTQYF. CDR3 coding DNA: TGTGCCAGCAGCCTTAATCCGAGTTTGGATACGCAGTATTTT. The rearrangement links TRBV3-1 (or the pseudogene TRBV3-2) to TRBJ2-3; D unresolved. Trimming left V 4 bases short and J 6 bases short, with 14 bases between. Per germline, CDR1 LGHDT and CDR2 YNNKEL (reference sequence). This CDR3 region has 14 residues.

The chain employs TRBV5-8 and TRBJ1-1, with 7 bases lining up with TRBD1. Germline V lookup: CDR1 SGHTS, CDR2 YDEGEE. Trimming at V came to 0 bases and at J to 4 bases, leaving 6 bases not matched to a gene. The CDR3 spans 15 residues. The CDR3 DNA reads TGTGCCAGCAGCTTGGCAAGACAGGGTGGCACTGAAGCTTTCTTT. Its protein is CASSLARQGGTEAFF.

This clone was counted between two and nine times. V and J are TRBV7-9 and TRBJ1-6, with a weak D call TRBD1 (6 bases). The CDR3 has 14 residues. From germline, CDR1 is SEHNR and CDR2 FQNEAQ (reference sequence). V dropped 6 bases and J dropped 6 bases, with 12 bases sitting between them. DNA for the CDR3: TGTGCCAGCAGGGATACAGGGTTTAATTCACCCCTCCACTTT. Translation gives CASRDTGFNSPLHF.

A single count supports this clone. CDR3 DNA: TGTGCCAGTAGTATCCGAGGGGGAGCCGGGGCCAACGTCCTGACTTTC. Its protein product is CASSIRGGAGANVLTF. The rearrangement links TRBV19 to TRBJ2-6; tentatively, D is TRBD1 (6 bases). Deletions cut 3 bases from V and 4 bases from J, with 13 bases between. The germline V gene has CDR1 LNHDA and CDR2 SQIVND (reference sequence). The CDR3 is 16 amino acids. Full variable domain (outside the CDR3, taken from reference TRBV19 and TRBJ2-6): DGGITQSPKYLFRKEGQNVTLSCEQNLNHDAMYWYRQDPGQGLRLIYYSQIVNDFQKGDIAEGYSVSREKKESFPLTVTSAQKNPTAFYLCASSIRGGAGANVLTFGAGSRLTVL.

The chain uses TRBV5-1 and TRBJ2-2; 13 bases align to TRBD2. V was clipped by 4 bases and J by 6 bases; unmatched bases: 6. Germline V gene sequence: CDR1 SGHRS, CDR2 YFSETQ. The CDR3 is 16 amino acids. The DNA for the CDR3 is TGCGCCAGCAGCGTCGAACTAGCGGGAGGGCCCGGGGAGCTGTTTTTT. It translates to CASSVELAGGPGELFF.

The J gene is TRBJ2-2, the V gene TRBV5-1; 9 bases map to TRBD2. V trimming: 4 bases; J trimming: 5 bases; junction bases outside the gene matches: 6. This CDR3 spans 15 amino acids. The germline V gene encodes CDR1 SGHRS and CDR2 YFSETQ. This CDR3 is CASSGGRVRTGELFF. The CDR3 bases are TGCGCCAGCAGCGGCGGGAGGGTGAGGACCGGGGAGCTGTTTTTT.

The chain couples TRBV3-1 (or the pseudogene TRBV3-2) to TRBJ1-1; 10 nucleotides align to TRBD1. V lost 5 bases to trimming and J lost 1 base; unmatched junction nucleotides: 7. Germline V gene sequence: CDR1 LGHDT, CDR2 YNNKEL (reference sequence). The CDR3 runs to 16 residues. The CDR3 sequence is CASSTRDRGGNTEAFF. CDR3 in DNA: TGTGCCAGCAGCACCCGGGACAGGGGTGGGAACACTGAAGCTTTCTTT.